Following are 24 T cell receptor beta chains from one sample sequenced in a study of human T cells and chemical hapten exposure. From the RACE reads, TCRdb called clonotypes with MiXCR, one entry per CDR3 protein. The sample has 85,000 to 100,000 distinct CDR3 sequences; roughly an eighth are singletons. Time point meaning: patch test 1, 2 weeks after DPC sensitization. Treatment here: therapeutic diphenylcyclopropenone sensitization with weekly scalp DPC. Sequences were derived from whole blood, sampled in connection with sensitization to the hapten diphenylcyclopropenone (DPC). These receptors all stem from a woman in her thirties or forties with alopecia areata. Some clones in this sample may be carry-over from other donors' samples.

The V gene is TRBV6-5, the J gene TRBJ2-3, with 11 positions matching TRBD2. Germline V lookup: CDR1 MNHEY, CDR2 SVGAGI. Trimming removed 6 bases from V and 0 bases from J; junction bases left unmatched: 2. The CDR3 length is 15 residues. CDR3 region: CASSRTSGSTDTQYF. CDR3 DNA: TGTGCCAGCAGCCGGACTAGCGGGAGCACAGATACGCAGTATTTT.

This clonotype has ten or more counts. The chain employs TRBV9 and TRBJ1-1; no firm D call. The germline V gene has CDR1 SGDLS and CDR2 YYNGEE. The CDR3 loop spans 15 amino acids. The V end was cut by 0 bases, the J end by 3 bases, with 12 bases between. CDR3 residues: CASSVAGSGDTEAFF. The CDR3, as DNA: TGTGCCAGCAGCGTAGCGGGGTCCGGGGACACTGAAGCTTTCTTT.

The chain carries TRBV18 and TRBJ2-5; 10 nucleotides align to TRBD2. This CDR3 has 15 residues. From germline, CDR1 is KGHSH and CDR2 LQKENI. The V segment lost 4 bases and the J segment 2 bases; nucleotides outside the gene matches: 4. The CDR3, as DNA: TGTGCCAGCTCACTAGTGGGACTAGCGCAAGAGACCCAGTACTTC. Protein: CASSLVGLAQETQYF.

V gene TRBV6-6 combines with J gene TRBJ1-5; a weak D match, TRBD1 (6 bases). V lost 0 bases and J 7 bases, leaving 13 bases between the germline ends. The CDR3 consists of 15 residues. The V gene's germline CDR1 is MNHNY and CDR2 SVGAGI (reference sequence). The DNA of the CDR3 is TGTGCCAGCAGTTACTCGCGGGGGGCGGTGCAGCCCCAGCATTTT. Its translation: CASSYSRGAVQPQHF.

This clonotype was seen more than once but under ten times. CDR3: CASSPSGQGSTEAFF. The CDR3 DNA follows: TGTGCCAGCAGTCCTTCGGGACAGGGGAGCACTGAAGCTTTCTTT. The rearrangement uses TRBV27 and TRBJ1-1; 10 nucleotides align to TRBD1. The V segment lost 5 bases and the J segment 4 bases; nucleotides outside the gene matches: 7. The CDR3 loop spans 15 amino acids. The germline V gene has CDR1 MNHEY and CDR2 SMNVEV (reference sequence).

The gene calls are TRBV7-6 and TRBJ2-1; 7 bases are shared with TRBD2. This CDR3 contains 17 residues. Unmatched junction bases numbered 9, after V lost 4 bases and J lost 0 bases. Germline CDR1 SGHVS, CDR2 FNYEAQ. CDR3 DNA sequence: TGTGCCAGCAGCTCCTTTTCAAGCGGGACCTCCTACAATGAGCAGTTCTTC. It specifies CASSSFSSGTSYNEQFF.

A few counts support this clonotype. This chain links TRBV6-2 or TRBV6-3 with TRBJ2-2; a weak D match, TRBD1 (5 bases). Germline V CDR1 and CDR2: MNHEY, SVGEGT. The CDR3 is 16 amino acids. V was pared by 3 bases and J by 1 base, with 12 bases between. The CDR3 DNA reads TGTGCCAGCAGTTATAACAGGAAGTGGAACACCGGGGAGCTGTTTTTT. This gives the protein CASSYNRKWNTGELFF.

This clonotype occurred many times. The chain recombines TRBV18 with TRBJ1-4; D may be TRBD1 (5 bases). V lost 2 bases and J 8 bases, leaving 12 bases between the germline ends. CDR3 length: 14 residues. CDR1 is KGHSH, CDR2 LQKENI, per germline. In nucleotides, the CDR3 is TGTGCCAGCTCACCAGGGGGATTAATGGAAAAACTGTTTTTT. As protein: CASSPGGLMEKLFF.

This clonotype appeared a few times. The chain combines TRBV6-2 or TRBV6-3 with TRBJ1-5; a possible D gene is TRBD1 (6 bases). In germline, CDR1 is MNHEY, CDR2 SVGEGT. V was clipped by 6 bases and J by 4 bases, with 13 bases between them. The CDR3 loop spans 14 amino acids. CDR3 residues: CASSHGGGNQPQHF. CDR3 DNA: TGTGCCAGCAGCCACGGGGGCGGAAATCAGCCCCAGCATTTT.

The chain has TRBV4-2 and TRBJ1-4; D remains unclear. The V end was cut by 1 base, the J end by 8 bases, with 11 bases between. The length of the CDR3 is 14 residues. Germline loops: CDR1 LGHNA, CDR2 YNFKEQ. CDR3 nucleotide sequence: TGTGCCAGCAGCCAAGGCGTAACCGGGGAAAAACTGTTTTTT. Translating gives CASSQGVTGEKLFF.

The CDR3 bases are TGTGCCAGCAGCTTACAGGCGGGAAACTACAATGAGCAGTTCTTC. It translates to CASSLQAGNYNEQFF. The rearrangement joins TRBV7-3 to TRBJ2-1; possibly TRBD2 for D (6 bases). V lost 2 bases and J lost 3, with 11 bases in between. The germline V gene has CDR1 SGHTA and CDR2 FQGTGA. This CDR3 is built from 15 residues.

The chain recombines TRBV20-1 with TRBJ2-7; TRBD1 is a possible D gene (6 bases). Germline loops: CDR1 DFQATT, CDR2 SNEGSKA (reference sequence). The length of the CDR3 is 12 residues. The V end lost 3 bases, the J end lost 1 base, and 7 bases lay between the germline ends. CDR3 DNA sequence: TGCAGTGCTAGGCAGGGGTCCTACGAGCAGTACTTC. Protein product: CSARQGSYEQYF.

The rearrangement uses TRBV7-9 and TRBJ2-5; 7 bases map to TRBD2. Per the germline V gene, CDR1 is SEHNR and CDR2 is FQNEAQ (reference sequence). This CDR3 contains 13 residues. Trimming at V came to 5 bases and at J to 7 bases, leaving 7 bases not matched to a gene. The CDR3 loop is CASSPSWGGTQYF. As DNA, the CDR3 is TGTGCCAGCAGCCCCAGCTGGGGGGGGACCCAGTACTTC.

The chain couples TRBV4-1 to TRBJ2-3, with 9 bases matching TRBD2. V lost 4 bases and J lost 4; bases outside the gene matches: 12. Germline values: CDR1 MGHRA, CDR2 YSYEKL. The CDR3 spans 17 residues. As DNA, the CDR3 is TGCGCCAGCAGCCTCCAAGGGCGTAGCGGGAGTGCAGATACGCAGTATTTT. Encoded protein: CASSLQGRSGSADTQYF.

The V gene is TRBV20-1, the J gene TRBJ2-7; tentatively, D is TRBD1 or TRBD2 (5 bases each). V was pared by 6 bases and J by 2 bases, with 17 bases between. CDR1 and CDR2 (germline): DFQATT, SNEGSKA (reference sequence). The CDR3 runs to 14 residues. CDR3 sequence: CSAKTGTQAYEQYF. CDR3 nucleotides: TGCAGTGCCAAGACCGGGACGCAAGCCTACGAGCAGTACTTC.

This clonotype was observed a handful of times. The chain is built from TRBV5-1 and TRBJ2-2; possibly TRBD1 for D (6 bases). Germline loops: CDR1 SGHRS, CDR2 YFSETQ. The CDR3 contains 14 residues. Trimming cost V 4 bases and J 5 bases, with 12 bases left between them. CDR3 DNA sequence: TGCGCCAGCAGCAGGTACAGGGAAACCGGGGAGCTGTTTTTT. Translated: CASSRYRETGELFF.

This clonotype was seen at least ten times. V is TRBV18 and J is TRBJ2-7, with TRBD1 as a possible D gene (6 bases). The CDR3 sequence is 15 residues long. The V gene's germline CDR1 is KGHSH and CDR2 LQKENI. Trimming cost V 0 bases and J 2 bases, with 11 bases left between them. The CDR3 protein is CASSPPAGAAYEQYF. The CDR3 nucleotides are TGTGCCAGCTCACCACCGGCAGGGGCGGCCTACGAGCAGTACTTC.

The sample holds a few counts of this clonotype. In DNA form, the CDR3 reads TGTGCCAGCAGTCCATATTCAGACGGGGCTGAAGCTTTCTTT. Amino acids: CASSPYSDGAEAFF. The rearrangement joins TRBV3-1 to TRBJ1-1; the D is unclear. Germline assignment: CDR1 LGHDT and CDR2 YNNKEL (reference sequence). Trimming removed 6 bases at V and 6 bases at J, with 17 bases between. CDR3 length: 14 residues.

This clonotype was counted between two and nine times. The chain uses TRBV28 and TRBJ2-1; possibly TRBD1 for D (7 bases). The germline V and J ends were trimmed by 6 bases and 4 bases, with 19 bases remaining between them. CDR1 MDHEN and CDR2 SYDVKM come from the germline V gene. The length of the CDR3 is 16 residues. This chain's CDR3 is CASRTHLQGGYNEQFF. CDR3 nucleotide sequence: TGTGCCAGCAGAACTCATCTCCAGGGGGGTTACAATGAGCAGTTCTTC. Full variable domain (rest looked up from reference TRBV28 and TRBJ2-1): DVKVTQSSRYLVKRTGEKVFLECVQDMDHENMFWYRQDPGLGLRLIYFSYDVKMKEKGDIPEGYSVSREKKERFSLILESASTNQTSMYLCASRTHLQGGYNEQFFGPGTRLTVL.

This clonotype came up a few times. The chain links TRBV28 to TRBJ2-2; TRBD1 aligns across 8 bases. The CDR3 is made up of 16 amino acids. Trimming at V came to 5 bases and at J to 0 bases, leaving 5 bases not matched to a gene. CDR1 is MDHEN, CDR2 SYDVKM, per germline. The CDR3 loop reads CASSAGTGANTGELFF. For the CDR3, the DNA is TGTGCCAGCAGTGCTGGGACAGGAGCGAACACCGGGGAGCTGTTTTTT.

With regard to this clonotype: This sequence may be a read error, since a much larger clone differs from it by one base. The genes are TRBV28 and TRBJ1-2, with 8 bases fitting TRBD1. The CDR3 is 16 residues long. The V segment lost 4 bases and the J segment 4 bases; nucleotides outside the gene matches: 11. Germline values: CDR1 MDHEN, CDR2 SYDVKM. CDR3 coding DNA: TGTGCCAGCAGTTCCAGACAGGGGAGAATCATCTATGGCTACACCTTC. Translating gives CASSSRQGRIIYGYTF.

This clonotype was seen only a few times. The gene calls are TRBV14 and TRBJ2-1; possibly TRBD2 for D (5 bases). Germline CDR1 SGHDN, CDR2 FVKESK. Trimming removed 1 base from V and 4 bases from J, with 14 bases in between. The length of the CDR3 is 16 residues. CDR3 protein: CASSQGSLAGYNEQFF. In DNA, the CDR3 is TGTGCCAGCAGCCAAGGAAGTCTAGCAGGTTACAATGAGCAGTTCTTC.

With regard to this clonotype: A much larger clone is a single base away; this may be a read error. The rearrangement uses TRBV7-3 and TRBJ1-1, with a tentative D call TRBD1 (5 bases). The V gene's germline CDR1 is SGHTA and CDR2 FQGTGA. This CDR3 contains 15 residues. Written as DNA, the CDR3 is TGTGCCAGCAGCCCGACGGGGCGGTCGAACTCTGAAGCTTTCTTT. Translation: CASSPTGRSNSEAFF. Combining the CDR3 with reference TRBV7-3 and TRBJ1-1 gives the whole variable domain GAGVSQTPSNKVTEKGKYVELRCDPISGHTALYWYRQSLGQGPEFLIYFQGTGAADDSGLPNDRFFAVRPEGSVSTLKIQRTERGDSAVYLCASSPTGRSNSEAFFGQGTRLTVV.

This chain links TRBV7-8 with TRBJ2-3; TRBD2 might be the D (5 bases). The CDR3 is made up of 15 amino acids. V was cut by 3 bases and J by 1 base, with 11 bases left in between. CDR1 is SGHVS and CDR2 is FQNEAQ in the germline V gene. CDR3 sequence reads: CASSFPGDGTDTQYF. CDR3 nucleotide sequence: TGTGCCAGCAGCTTCCCCGGGGATGGCACAGATACGCAGTATTTT.